The clone carrying this T cell receptor (beta chain) was picked up many times. Antigen specificity is unknown. Construction of TCR beta libraries relied on iRepertoire HTBI primers and on Arm-PCR targeting CDR3 regions. TCRdb used MiXCR to reprocess the multiplex PCR reads, holding one entry per CDR3 protein. Here the sample spans a few hundred thousand distinct CDR3 sequences, around 23% being singletons. Germline-derived CDR1 and CDR2 are MDHEN and SYDVKM. The length of the CDR3 is 19 residues. Trimming cost V 3 bases and J 0 bases, with 23 bases left between them. These data belong to a study of regulatory T cells in long-lasting Graves disease. The study, taken as a whole, reports: Persistent disease samples used TRBV28, TRBJ1-2 and TRBJ2-5 preferentially.

Time point defined: persistent/refractory GD, antithyroid drugs over 5 years with positive TRAb. PBMC-derived RNA was used for the TCR library. V gene TRBV28 combines with J gene TRBJ1-1, with a weak D call TRBD1 (5 bases). The receptor was isolated from a woman between 40 and 50 years old with Graves disease. The source was peripheral blood mononuclear cells (PBMCs), collected when the disease was refractory, from a patient treated with antithyroid drugs. The CDR3 region has the DNA TGTGCCAGCAGTTTTCTGGAGGGAGACGCAGGGCGGATGAACACTGAAGCTTTCTTT. This translates into CASSFLEGDAGRMNTEAFF.